The present TCR beta chain was sequenced within a study of blood T cell repertoires in COVID-19 (dated by TCRdb to the early 2020s). Broadly, across the study: The collaborator samples originated in the United States, Italy and Spain and spanned the acute and convalescent phases of COVID-19. Samples came from the ongoing ImmuneRACE study (first 160 participants) plus 1,254 subjects from 6 global collaborators. The repertoires were released in a freely available public database meant as a resource for research on the immune response to SARS-CoV-2. Nearly every sample came with metadata listing a de-identified subject ID, COVID-19 status, age in years and sex. HLA class I and class II types, where available, came from metadata supplied by the sample provider rather than from assay-based typing. The prospective study material was composed of cDNA or gDNA derived from T cells, B-cell-depleted T cells, or PBMCs. Deeply sampled blood TCRbeta repertoires from subjects exposed to, actively infected with, or recovered from COVID-19 were included in the dataset.

To note about this clone: Its cognate antigen has yet to be identified. No much larger clone is present one base from it, and per-base qualities are unavailable.

TCRbeta CDR3 regions were amplified from genomic DNA using the immunoSEQ Assay, a bias-controlled multiplex PCR. In the original analysis: Nucleated cell counts per sample were estimated from amplification of reference gene primers within the assay. To quantify the absolute abundance of each unique TCRbeta CDR3 rearrangement, sequence reads were collapsed and filtered. For each sample, productive Simpson clonality was calculated by taking the square root of Simpson's diversity index across productive rearrangements. This is the immuneACCESS table as TCRdb keeps it, with only in-frame sequences that have V and J called. A part of the clones is gone; compared with another copy, unresolved V genes explain less than half, and the rest is unexplained. Clone size and V and J calls were adopted from that table, with D and trimming inferred from the DNA. This sample comprises about 60,000 clones, 75% to 90% of them detected only once. Together, the top ten hold around 8.3% of the sample.

Collaborating institutions collected whole blood in K2EDTA tubes following their own protocols. For TCRbeta analysis, collaborator samples were shipped as frozen whole blood, as isolated PBMCs, or as DNA extracted from either sample type. Including cysteine and phenylalanine, the CDR3 has 15 amino acids. Only CDR3 DNA remains: 45 bases, in frame from the first base. At the junction V is shortened by 6 bases and J by 0 bases; bases outside the gene matches: 4. Reading the germline V gene gives CDR1 MNHEY and CDR2 SVGAGI. The study at large found these results: The amount of clinical and demographic metadata varied by source and participant and was provided uncurated.

In this chain, TRBV6-5 is recombined with TRBJ2-7; TRBD1 matches 11 bases in the middle. Material: peripheral blood. This TCR came from a human donor with active COVID-19. The donor label of this sample is uncertain. The DNA reads TGTGCCAGCAGCGCCGGGACAGGGGGCTCCTACGAGCAGTACTTC. This translates into CASSAGTGGSYEQYF.